This T cell receptor (beta chain) was obtained from a study of CD8+CD57+ T cells in acquired aplastic anemia. Many counts were recorded for this clonotype. Genomic DNA served as template for TCR beta VDJ and CDR3 profiling. TCRdb re-called the reads through MiXCR, storing one row per CDR3 protein. The sample carries approximately 170,000 distinct CDR3 sequences, around half recorded once. The germline V gene has CDR1 LNHDA and CDR2 SQIVND (reference sequence). Trimming at V came to 5 bases and at J to 8 bases, leaving 7 bases not matched to a gene. The CDR3 is made up of 15 amino acids. CD8+CD57+ cell expansion had been shown by flow cytometry in patients chosen for sequencing. The enrolled patients all had severe acquired aplastic anemia. Prior therapy had not been administered to any patient at the time of blood sampling.

The specimen was sorted CD4+, CD8+, or CD8+CD57+ T cells (not recorded which) from PBMCs. The rearrangement uses TRBV19 and TRBJ2-1; TRBD1 matches at 12 bases. The clonotype comes from a human donor with aplastic anemia. CDR3 loop: CASSPGTGGKYEQFF. The DNA for the CDR3 is TGTGCCAGTAGTCCCGGGACAGGGGGCAAGTATGAGCAGTTCTTC.